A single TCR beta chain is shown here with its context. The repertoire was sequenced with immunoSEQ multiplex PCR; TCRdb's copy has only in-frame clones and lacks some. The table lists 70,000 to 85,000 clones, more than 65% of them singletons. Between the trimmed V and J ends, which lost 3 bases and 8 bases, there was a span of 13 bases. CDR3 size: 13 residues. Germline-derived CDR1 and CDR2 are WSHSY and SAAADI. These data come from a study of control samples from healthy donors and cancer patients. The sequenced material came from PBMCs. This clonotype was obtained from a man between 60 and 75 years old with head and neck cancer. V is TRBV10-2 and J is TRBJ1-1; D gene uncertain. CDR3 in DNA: TGCGCCAGCAGTGAACACAGAGCTATGGAAGCTTTCTTT. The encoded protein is CASSEHRAMEAFF.